Below, 32 T cell receptor beta chains from the same sample are listed, as sequenced in a study of cytotoxic CD8 clonotypes in ibrutinib-treated CLL. Sequenced by immunoSEQ multiplex PCR; TCRdb stores in-frame clones only, minus some. The repertoire holds 250,000 to 350,000 clones, with approximately 76% as singletons. The sequenced sample was PBMCs, obtained at disease progression, from a patient treated with ibrutinib. These TCRs come from a human donor with chronic lymphocytic leukemia.

This clone was seen a few times. V gene TRBV29-1 combines with J gene TRBJ1-3; D uncertain. The CDR3 runs to 12 residues. Germline V gene lookup returns CDR1 SQVTM and CDR2 ANQGSEA. The germline V and J ends were trimmed by 2 bases and 4 bases, with 6 bases remaining between them. DNA for the CDR3: TGCAGCGTTGAAAGTGGGGGAAACACCATATATTTT. It is translated as CSVESGGNTIYF.

The chain is built from TRBV4-1 and TRBJ1-2; D is possibly TRBD1 (6 bases). V was shortened by 1 base and J by 1 base, with 10 bases between the two germline ends. The CDR3 runs to 15 residues. The germline CDR1 and CDR2 sequences are MGHRA and YSYEKL. The CDR3 spells CASSQGKQGNYGYTF. The CDR3 region has the DNA TGCGCCAGCAGCCAAGGAAAACAGGGTAACTATGGCTACACCTTC.

This rearrangement joins TRBV7-2 to TRBJ2-5; a possible D gene is TRBD1 (6 bases). Trimming shortened V by 2 bases and J by 1 base, and 17 bases separated the two germline ends. CDR1 and CDR2 from the germline V gene are SGHTA and FQGNSA. The CDR3 is made up of 17 amino acids. The CDR3 here is CASSLRWTFRGQETQYF. The CDR3 DNA reads as TGTGCCAGCAGCTTACGCTGGACTTTCAGGGGCCAAGAGACCCAGTACTTC.

Only a few counts were recorded for this clone. V is TRBV11-2 and J is TRBJ1-4; no reliable D call. The V gene lost 6 bases and the J gene lost 5 bases, with 16 bases spanning the gap. This CDR3 has 15 residues. From germline, CDR1 is SGHAT and CDR2 FQNNGV. The CDR3 loop reads CASSQGAGWNEKLFF. The CDR3 DNA follows: TGTGCCAGCAGTCAAGGCGCCGGGTGGAATGAAAAACTGTTTTTT.

This chain links TRBV5-1 with TRBJ2-3; TRBD1 matches 10 bases. The V and J ends lost 2 bases and 1 base, in that order; junction bases with no gene match: 4. Germline lookup yields CDR1 SGHRS and CDR2 YFSETQ. The CDR3 is 16 amino acids. The CDR3 loop is CASSFQTGGGTDTQYF. The CDR3 bases are TGCGCCAGCAGCTTTCAGACAGGGGGCGGCACAGATACGCAGTATTTT.

This chain joins TRBV4-1 and TRBJ2-7, with 7 bases identical to TRBD2. The V segment lost 1 base and the J segment 3 bases; nucleotides outside the gene matches: 9. Germline CDR1 is MGHRA and CDR2 is YSYEKL. The CDR3 consists of 16 residues. CDR3: CASSQAGVGGVYEQYF. The CDR3 DNA reads as TGCGCCAGCAGCCAAGCCGGGGTGGGAGGGGTCTACGAGCAGTACTTC.

The chain has TRBV11-2 and TRBJ1-4; D is uncertain. The germline CDR1 and CDR2 sequences are SGHAT and FQNNGV. The CDR3 contains 14 residues. V gave up 2 bases and J gave up 5 bases, with 9 bases separating them. The CDR3 loop is CASSLIGHNEKLFF. CDR3 DNA sequence: TGTGCCAGCAGCTTAATTGGGCACAATGAAAAACTGTTTTTT. Drawing the rest from reference TRBV11-2 and TRBJ1-4, the complete variable domain is EAGVAQSPRYKIIEKRQSVAFWCNPISGHATLYWYQQILGQGPKLLIQFQNNGVVDDSQLPKDRFSAERLKGVDSTLKIQPAKLEDSAVYLCASSLIGHNEKLFFGSGTQLSVL.

CDR3 residues: CASSSPRSSGANVLTF. The CDR3, as DNA: TGTGCCAGCAGCTCCCCCCGAAGCTCTGGGGCCAACGTCCTGACTTTC. The chain carries TRBV7-6 and TRBJ2-6; D remains ambiguous. The CDR3 spans 16 residues. The V end was cut by 4 bases, the J end by 0 bases, with 10 bases between. Germline assignment: CDR1 SGHVS and CDR2 FNYEAQ.

The rearrangement joins TRBV7-6 to TRBJ2-1, with 11 bases lining up with TRBD2. Losses at the gene ends were 6 bases for V and 8 bases for J; bases not matched to a gene: 6. Looked up from germline, CDR1 is SGHVS and CDR2 is FNYEAQ. The CDR3 consists of 14 residues. The CDR3 loop is CASSHTSGSDEQFF. DNA of the CDR3: TGTGCCAGCAGTCACACTAGCGGGAGCGATGAGCAGTTCTTC.

This clone was recorded only once. V gene TRBV7-9 combines with J gene TRBJ2-7; D may match TRBD1 or TRBD2 (6 bases each). Germline V gene sequence: CDR1 SEHNR, CDR2 FQNEAQ (reference sequence). V lost 7 bases, J lost 3 bases, and 19 bases lay in between. There are 15 residues in the CDR3. This CDR3 reads CASTYPGGGGYEQYF. In DNA, the CDR3 is TGTGCCAGCACCTATCCCGGTGGAGGGGGCTACGAGCAGTACTTC.

The V and J genes are TRBV7-8 and TRBJ1-5, with TRBD1 matching 8 bases. V lost 1 base, J lost 4 bases, and 9 bases stayed unmatched. CDR3 length: 17 residues. CDR1 and CDR2 (germline): SGHVS, FQNEAQ. The CDR3 DNA reads as TGTGCCAGCAGCTTAGAGCCTGGGACAGGCACAAATCAGCCCCAGCATTTT. As protein: CASSLEPGTGTNQPQHF.

The V call is TRBV7-9, the J call TRBJ1-2, with D hard to call. CDR1 is SEHNR and CDR2 is FQNEAQ in the germline V gene (reference sequence). This CDR3 has 13 amino acids. V was cut by 5 bases and J by 4 bases, with 11 bases left in between. CDR3: CASSRHRSYGYTF. In DNA, the CDR3 is TGTGCCAGCAGCAGACATCGCTCCTATGGCTACACCTTC.

The chain has TRBV27 and TRBJ2-7; D call uncertain. Trimming stripped 8 bases from V and 3 bases from J, with 5 bases between. From germline, CDR1 is MNHEY and CDR2 SMNVEV (reference sequence). The CDR3 has 10 amino acids. The DNA for the CDR3 is TGTGCCAGCGGCTACTACGAGCAGTACTTC. Amino acid sequence: CASGYYEQYF.

This chain uses TRBV5-8 with TRBJ1-2; D uncertain. The CDR3 contains 15 residues. V was shortened by 6 bases and J by 4 bases, with 19 bases between the two germline ends. CDR1 and CDR2 (germline): SGHTS, YDEGEE. In nucleotides, the CDR3 is TGTGCCAGCACCTTCTTGACCAGCCCGATCTATGGCTACACCTTC. Translated, it gives CASTFLTSPIYGYTF.

In this sample, this clone turned up a few times. The chain is built from TRBV19 and TRBJ2-3; 11 bases match TRBD1. CDR3 size: 16 residues. The germline V gene encodes CDR1 LNHDA and CDR2 SQIVND (reference sequence). V dropped 3 bases and J dropped 4; count of bases not matched to a gene: 6. CDR3 DNA sequence: TGTGCCAGTAGTATCCCCGGGACAGGGGGGGCAGATACGCAGTATTTT. Amino acid sequence: CASSIPGTGGADTQYF.

In this sample, this clone turned up once. The CDR3, as DNA: TGTGCCAGCAGCCGGACGCACTCCAGCACAGATACGCAGTATTTT. Encoded protein: CASSRTHSSTDTQYF. V usage is TRBV7-9 and J usage is TRBJ2-3; D unclear. Per germline, CDR1 SEHNR and CDR2 FQNEAQ (reference sequence). The CDR3 totals 15 residues. The V and J ends lost 5 bases and 0 bases respectively, with 12 bases between them.

This clone was detected only once. The chain carries TRBV9 and TRBJ1-2, with D possibly being TRBD1 (5 bases). The CDR3 is made up of 15 amino acids. Per the germline V gene, CDR1 is SGDLS and CDR2 is YYNGEE. Trimming pared 5 bases from V and 2 bases from J, leaving 16 bases between. The CDR3 nucleotides are TGTGCCAGCAGAGATGGTAGGGGACCAAACTATGGCTACACCTTC. Its translation: CASRDGRGPNYGYTF.

The V call is TRBV5-4, the J call TRBJ2-5; TRBD2 matches at 12 bases. CDR1 and CDR2 (germline): SGHNT, YYREEE (reference sequence). V lost 4 bases to trimming and J lost 1 base; unmatched junction nucleotides: 5. The CDR3 is 16 amino acids. This chain's CDR3 is CASSVGLAGTQETQYF. CDR3 bases: TGTGCCAGCAGCGTTGGACTAGCGGGGACCCAAGAGACCCAGTACTTC.

The chain carries TRBV6-5 and TRBJ2-7, with D perhaps being TRBD1 or TRBD2 (7 bases each). The ends were cut back, 2 bases at V and 3 bases at J, with 14 bases in the middle. The CDR3 totals 15 residues. The germline V gene has CDR1 MNHEY and CDR2 SVGAGI. CDR3 DNA sequence: TGTGCCAGCAGTTACACACCAGGGGGGGGCTACGAGCAGTACTTC. Its translation: CASSYTPGGGYEQYF.

V usage is TRBV5-6 and J usage is TRBJ1-4; 7 bases map to TRBD1. Per the germline V gene, CDR1 is SGHDT and CDR2 is YYEEEE. The trim removed 2 bases at V and 7 bases at J, leaving 8 bases unmatched. The CDR3 runs 15 residues. Here the CDR3 DNA reads TGTGCCAGCAGCTTTAGCAACAGGGGAGGTGAAAAACTGTTTTTT. Translating it yields CASSFSNRGGEKLFF.

This clone was detected a few times. This chain uses TRBV7-9 with TRBJ1-6; weak D call: TRBD1 (6 bases). This CDR3 is built from 16 residues. Germline CDR1 SEHNR, CDR2 FQNEAQ (reference sequence). V was shortened by 0 bases and J by 6 bases, with 12 bases between the two germline ends. CDR3 sequence reads: CASSLAAGAGNSPLHF. The CDR3 nucleotides are TGTGCCAGCAGCTTAGCGGCAGGGGCCGGTAATTCACCCCTCCACTTT.

The chain employs TRBV7-8 and TRBJ2-3, with a possible D match to TRBD1 (5 bases). The CDR3 has 14 residues. Per germline, CDR1 SGHVS and CDR2 FQNEAQ. V lost 5 bases and J lost 6, with 15 bases in between. CDR3 sequence reads: CASSRRQYGDTQYF. The CDR3 DNA sequence: TGTGCCAGCAGCCGACGACAGTATGGGGATACGCAGTATTTT.

The chain has TRBV29-1 and TRBJ1-3; D call uncertain. Germline CDR1 SQVTM, CDR2 ANQGSEA. The CDR3 extends over 14 amino acids. Trimming left V 4 bases short and J 0 bases short, with 10 bases between. CDR3 sequence reads: CSVVKGSSGNTIYF. The DNA for the CDR3 is TGCAGCGTTGTGAAAGGGTCCTCTGGAAACACCATATATTTT.

The chain couples TRBV9 to TRBJ2-1, with 7 nucleotides matching TRBD1. CDR1 and CDR2 (germline): SGDLS, YYNGEE. V shed 4 bases, J shed 5 bases, and the junction held 12 bases outside the gene matches. The CDR3 is 16 residues long. The CDR3 is CASSLNRDSSHNEQFF. CDR3 coding DNA: TGTGCCAGCAGCCTCAACCGGGACAGCAGCCACAATGAGCAGTTCTTC.

The V gene is TRBV6-5, the J gene TRBJ2-7; no firm D call. Germline CDR1 reads MNHEY; CDR2 reads SVGAGI. V was trimmed by 2 bases and J by 2 bases, leaving 7 bases between them. This CDR3 spans 13 amino acids. This CDR3 reads CASSYDPTYEQYF. Written as DNA, the CDR3 is TGTGCCAGCAGTTACGATCCTACCTACGAGCAGTACTTC.

This chain connects TRBV25-1 to TRBJ2-5; either TRBD1 or TRBD2 may supply D (5 bases each). Germline values: CDR1 MGHDK, CDR2 SYGVNS. V shed 4 bases and J shed 1 base, with 13 bases lying between them. The CDR3 runs 15 residues. CDR3 amino acids: CASSAPGTVQETQYF. Here the CDR3 DNA reads TGTGCCAGCAGTGCACCCGGGACCGTCCAAGAGACCCAGTACTTC.

V gene TRBV5-1 combines with J gene TRBJ2-7, with D tentatively TRBD1 or TRBD2 (5 bases each). Trimming left V 4 bases short and J 2 bases short, with 16 bases between. This CDR3 is built from 15 residues. The germline V gene has CDR1 SGHRS and CDR2 YFSETQ. The CDR3 DNA follows: TGCGCCAGCAGCCCGATTGGGGGTCCTGCCTACGAGCAGTACTTC. Amino acids: CASSPIGGPAYEQYF.

V usage is TRBV6-6 and J usage is TRBJ2-7, with unresolved D. Trimming took off 6 bases at V and 3 bases at J, with 15 bases between the two ends. This CDR3 is built from 14 residues. Per germline, CDR1 MNHNY and CDR2 SVGAGI (reference sequence). The CDR3 coding sequence is TGTGCCAGCAGCACCCCGAGGACGGGCTACGAGCAGTACTTC. Amino acids: CASSTPRTGYEQYF.

The chain uses TRBV27 and TRBJ2-7; 13 bases map to TRBD2. V was clipped by 5 bases and J by 11 bases; unmatched bases: 9. Germline V CDR1 and CDR2: MNHEY, SMNVEV (reference sequence). This CDR3 comprises 14 residues. As DNA, the CDR3 is TGTGCCAGCAGTCAACTAGCGGGAGGGGGCTTGGAGTACTTC. It yields the protein CASSQLAGGGLEYF.

This rearrangement joins TRBV19 to TRBJ2-7; the D gene is possibly TRBD1 (6 bases). The CDR3 runs 13 residues. The germline V gene has CDR1 LNHDA and CDR2 SQIVND (reference sequence). V was trimmed by 4 bases and J by 2 bases, leaving 9 bases between them. The CDR3 DNA sequence: TGTGCCAGTAGTACAGGGGCTACCTACGAGCAGTACTTC. It codes for CASSTGATYEQYF.

Written as DNA, the CDR3 is TGTGCCAGCTCAACTCTCTCAGGACATGCGAATCCTCTACAAAACACCGGGGAGCTGTTTTTT. Encoded protein: CASSTLSGHANPLQNTGELFF. This chain uses TRBV18 with TRBJ2-2; D might be TRBD1 (5 bases). The CDR3 consists of 21 residues. V was shortened by 5 bases and J by 2 bases, with 30 bases between the two germline ends. Germline V gene data show CDR1 as KGHSH and CDR2 as LQKENI.

The rearrangement uses TRBV4-1 and TRBJ2-7, with 8 bases identical to TRBD2. The CDR3 covers 15 residues. CDR1 and CDR2 (germline): MGHRA, YSYEKL. After removal of 0 bases from V and 2 bases from J, the junction contained 3 bases not matched to a gene. The CDR3 DNA follows: TGCGCCAGCAGCCAAGAAACTAGCGGTCCCTACGAGCAGTACTTC. It encodes CASSQETSGPYEQYF.